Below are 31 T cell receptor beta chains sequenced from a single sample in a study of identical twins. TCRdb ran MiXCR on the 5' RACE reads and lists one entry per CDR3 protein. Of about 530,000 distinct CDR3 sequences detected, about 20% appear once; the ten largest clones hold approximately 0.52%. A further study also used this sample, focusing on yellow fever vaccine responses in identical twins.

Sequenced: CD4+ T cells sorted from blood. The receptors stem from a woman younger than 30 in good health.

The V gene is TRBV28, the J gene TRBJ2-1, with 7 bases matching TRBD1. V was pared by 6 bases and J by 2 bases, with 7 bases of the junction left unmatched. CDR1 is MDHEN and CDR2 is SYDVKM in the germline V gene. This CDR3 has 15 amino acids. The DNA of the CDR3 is TGTGCCAGCAGAGGGGACAGTCTTACCTACAATGAGCAGTTCTTC. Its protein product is CASRGDSLTYNEQFF.

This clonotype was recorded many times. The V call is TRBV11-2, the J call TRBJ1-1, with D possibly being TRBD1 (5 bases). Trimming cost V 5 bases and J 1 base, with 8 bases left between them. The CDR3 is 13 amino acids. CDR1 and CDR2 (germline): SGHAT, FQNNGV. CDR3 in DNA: TGTGCCAGCAGCAACGACAGGAACACTGAAGCTTTCTTT. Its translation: CASSNDRNTEAFF.

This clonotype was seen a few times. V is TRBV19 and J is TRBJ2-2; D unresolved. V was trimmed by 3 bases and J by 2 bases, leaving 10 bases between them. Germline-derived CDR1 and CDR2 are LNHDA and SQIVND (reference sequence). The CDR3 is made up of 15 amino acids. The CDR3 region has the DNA TGTGCCAGTAGTATCCCCTCGGGTAACACCGGGGAGCTGTTTTTT. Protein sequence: CASSIPSGNTGELFF.

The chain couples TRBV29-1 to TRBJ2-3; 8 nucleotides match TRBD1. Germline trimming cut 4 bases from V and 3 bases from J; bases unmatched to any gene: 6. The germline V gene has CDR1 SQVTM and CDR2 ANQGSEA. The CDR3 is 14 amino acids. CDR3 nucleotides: TGCAGCGTTGGGACAGGGTTTTTGACAGATACGCAGTATTTT. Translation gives CSVGTGFLTDTQYF.

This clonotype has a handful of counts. The CDR3, as DNA: TGTGCCAGCAGTTACCGGGACAAGTCAGATACGCAGTATTTT. This encodes CASSYRDKSDTQYF. The V and J genes are TRBV6-5 and TRBJ2-3, with a weak D call TRBD1 (6 bases). Germline assignment: CDR1 MNHEY and CDR2 SVGAGI. V lost 2 bases and J 4 bases, leaving 10 bases between the germline ends. The CDR3 covers 14 residues.

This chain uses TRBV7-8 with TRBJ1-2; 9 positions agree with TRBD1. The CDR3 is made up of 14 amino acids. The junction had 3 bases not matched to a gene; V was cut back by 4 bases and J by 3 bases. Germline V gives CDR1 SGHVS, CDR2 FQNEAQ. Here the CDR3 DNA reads TGTGCCAGCAGCTCCGGGGACAGGGACTATGGCTACACCTTC. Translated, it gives CASSSGDRDYGYTF.

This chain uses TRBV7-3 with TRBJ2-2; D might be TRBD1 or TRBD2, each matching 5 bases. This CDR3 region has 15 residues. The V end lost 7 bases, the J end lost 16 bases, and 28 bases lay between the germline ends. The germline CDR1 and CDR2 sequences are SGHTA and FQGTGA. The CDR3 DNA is TGTGCCAGCAACAGAAACCCCCGGTGGGACCGACTTAAGTTTTTT. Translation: CASNRNPRWDRLKFF.

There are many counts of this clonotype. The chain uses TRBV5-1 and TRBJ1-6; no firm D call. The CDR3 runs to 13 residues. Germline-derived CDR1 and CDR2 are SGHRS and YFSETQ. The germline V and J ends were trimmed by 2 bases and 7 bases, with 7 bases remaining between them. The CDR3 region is CASSLSVNSPLHF. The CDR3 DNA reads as TGCGCCAGCAGCTTAAGCGTAAATTCACCCCTCCACTTT. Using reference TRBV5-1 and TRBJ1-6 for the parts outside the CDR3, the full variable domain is KAGVTQTPRYLIKTRGQQVTLSCSPISGHRSVSWYQQTPGQGLQFLFEYFSETQRNKGNFPGRFSGRQFSNSRSEMNVSTLELGDSALYLCASSLSVNSPLHFGNGTRLTVT.

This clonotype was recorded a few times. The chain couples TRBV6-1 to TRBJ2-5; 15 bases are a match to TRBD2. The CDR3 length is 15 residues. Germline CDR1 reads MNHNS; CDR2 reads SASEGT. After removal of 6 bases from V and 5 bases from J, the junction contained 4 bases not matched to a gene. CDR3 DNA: TGTGCCAGCAGAGCCGGGACTAGCGGGAGGGAGACCCAGTACTTC. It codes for CASRAGTSGRETQYF.

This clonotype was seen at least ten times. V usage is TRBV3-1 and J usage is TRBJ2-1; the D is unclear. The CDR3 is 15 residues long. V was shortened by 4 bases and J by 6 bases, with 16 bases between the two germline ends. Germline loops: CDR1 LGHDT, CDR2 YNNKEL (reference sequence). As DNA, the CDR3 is TGTGCCAGCAGCCGCGAGACGGCCGGAATCAATGAGCAGTTCTTC. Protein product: CASSRETAGINEQFF.

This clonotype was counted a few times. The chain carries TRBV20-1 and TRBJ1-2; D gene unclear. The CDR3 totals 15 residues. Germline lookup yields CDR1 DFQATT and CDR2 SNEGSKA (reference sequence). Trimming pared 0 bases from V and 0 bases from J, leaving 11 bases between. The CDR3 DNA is TGCAGTGCTAGAGATCAGACCAACTCTAACTATGGCTACACCTTC. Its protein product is CSARDQTNSNYGYTF.

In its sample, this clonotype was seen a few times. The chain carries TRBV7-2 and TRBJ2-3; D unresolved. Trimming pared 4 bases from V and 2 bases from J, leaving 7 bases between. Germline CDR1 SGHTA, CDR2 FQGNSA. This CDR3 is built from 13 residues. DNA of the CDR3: TGTGCCAGCAGCTCCGTCCCCACAGATACGCAGTATTTT. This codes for CASSSVPTDTQYF.

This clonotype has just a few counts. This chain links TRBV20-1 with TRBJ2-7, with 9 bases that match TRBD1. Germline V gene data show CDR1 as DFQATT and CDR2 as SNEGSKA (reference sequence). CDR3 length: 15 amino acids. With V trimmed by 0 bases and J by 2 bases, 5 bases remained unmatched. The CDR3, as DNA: TGCAGTGCTAGAGACGGGACAGGGTCGACCTACGAGCAGTACTTC. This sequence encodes CSARDGTGSTYEQYF.

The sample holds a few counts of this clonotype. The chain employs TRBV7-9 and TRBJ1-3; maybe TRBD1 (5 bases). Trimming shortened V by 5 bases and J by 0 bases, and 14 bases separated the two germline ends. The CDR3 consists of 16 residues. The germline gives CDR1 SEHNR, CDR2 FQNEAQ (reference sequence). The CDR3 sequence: CASSKDTTISGNTIYF. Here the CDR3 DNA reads TGTGCCAGCAGCAAGGACACGACCATCTCTGGAAACACCATATATTTT.

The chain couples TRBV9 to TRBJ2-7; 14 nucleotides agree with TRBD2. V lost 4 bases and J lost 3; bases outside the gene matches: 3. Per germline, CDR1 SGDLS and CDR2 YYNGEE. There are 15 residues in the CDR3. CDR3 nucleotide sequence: TGTGCCAGCAGCAGACTAGCGGGAGGGGGCTACGAGCAGTACTTC. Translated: CASSRLAGGGYEQYF.

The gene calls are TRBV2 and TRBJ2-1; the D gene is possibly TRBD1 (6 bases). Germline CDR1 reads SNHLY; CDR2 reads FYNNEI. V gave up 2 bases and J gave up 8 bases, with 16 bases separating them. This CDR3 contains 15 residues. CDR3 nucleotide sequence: TGTGCCAGCAGTGAAAGCGGCCTGACAGGCTATGAGCAGTTCTTC. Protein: CASSESGLTGYEQFF.

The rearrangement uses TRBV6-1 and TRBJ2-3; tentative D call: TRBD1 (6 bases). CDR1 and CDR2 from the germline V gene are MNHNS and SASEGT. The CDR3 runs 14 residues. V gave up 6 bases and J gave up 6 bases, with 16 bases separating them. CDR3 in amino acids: CASSPGRTVDTQYF. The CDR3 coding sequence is TGTGCCAGCAGCCCAGGAAGGACAGTGGATACGCAGTATTTT.

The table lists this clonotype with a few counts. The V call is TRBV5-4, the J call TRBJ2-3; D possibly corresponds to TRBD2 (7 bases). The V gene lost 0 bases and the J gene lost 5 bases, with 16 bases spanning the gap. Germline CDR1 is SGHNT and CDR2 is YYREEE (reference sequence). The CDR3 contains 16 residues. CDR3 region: CASSLAPGAGEDTQYF. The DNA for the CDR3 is TGTGCCAGCAGCTTGGCACCGGGGGCGGGAGAAGATACGCAGTATTTT.

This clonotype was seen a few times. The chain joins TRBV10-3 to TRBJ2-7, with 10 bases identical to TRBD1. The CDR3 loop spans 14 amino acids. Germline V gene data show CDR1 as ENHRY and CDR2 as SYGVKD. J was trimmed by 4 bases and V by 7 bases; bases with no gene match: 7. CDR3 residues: CAITPGTGVYEQYF. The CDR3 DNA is TGTGCCATCACCCCAGGGACAGGGGTGTACGAGCAGTACTTC.

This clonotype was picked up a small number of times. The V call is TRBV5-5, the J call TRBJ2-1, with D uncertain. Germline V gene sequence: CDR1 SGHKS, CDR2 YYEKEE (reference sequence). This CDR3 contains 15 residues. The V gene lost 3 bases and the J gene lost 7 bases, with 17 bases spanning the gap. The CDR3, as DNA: TGTGCCAGCAGCTGGTCCGCTGCTCTCAATAATGAGCAGTTCTTC. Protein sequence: CASSWSAALNNEQFF.

The CDR3 reads CASREWDTYNSPLHF. The CDR3 nucleotides read TGTGCCAGCAGAGAATGGGACACGTATAATTCACCCCTCCACTTT. This sequence joins TRBV3-1 and TRBJ1-6; maybe TRBD1 (6 bases). CDR1 LGHDT and CDR2 YNNKEL come from the germline V gene (reference sequence). Trimming shortened V by 6 bases and J by 4 bases, and 13 bases separated the two germline ends. This CDR3 has 15 residues.

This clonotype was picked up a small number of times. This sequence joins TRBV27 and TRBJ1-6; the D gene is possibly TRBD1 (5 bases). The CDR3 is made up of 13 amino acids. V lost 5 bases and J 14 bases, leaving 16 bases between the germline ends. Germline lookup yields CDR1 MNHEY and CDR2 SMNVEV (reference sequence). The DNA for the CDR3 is TGTGCCAGCAGTAACGGGGCGATGGTGTCCCTCCACTTT. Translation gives CASSNGAMVSLHF.

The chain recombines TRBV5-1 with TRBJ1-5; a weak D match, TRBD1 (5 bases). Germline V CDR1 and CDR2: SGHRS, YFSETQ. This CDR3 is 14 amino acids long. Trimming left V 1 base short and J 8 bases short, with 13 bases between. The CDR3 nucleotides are TGCGCCAGCAGCTTGTATGGGGGTGAGGAGCCCCAGCATTTT. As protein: CASSLYGGEEPQHF.

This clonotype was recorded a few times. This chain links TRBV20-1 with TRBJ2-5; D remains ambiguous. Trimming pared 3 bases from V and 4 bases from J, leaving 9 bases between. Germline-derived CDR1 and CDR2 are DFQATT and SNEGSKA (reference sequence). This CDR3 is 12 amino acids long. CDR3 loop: CSARRSSETQYF. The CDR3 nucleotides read TGCAGTGCTAGGAGGTCTTCAGAGACCCAGTACTTC.

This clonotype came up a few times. The DNA for the CDR3 is TGCGCCAGCAGTGAATCTCCGAACACTGAAGCTTTCTTT. This codes for CASSESPNTEAFF. The rearrangement joins TRBV10-2 to TRBJ1-1; D ambiguous. The CDR3 is 13 residues long. The V gene's germline CDR1 is WSHSY and CDR2 SAAADI. The V end lost 3 bases, the J end lost 1 base, and 6 bases lay between the germline ends.

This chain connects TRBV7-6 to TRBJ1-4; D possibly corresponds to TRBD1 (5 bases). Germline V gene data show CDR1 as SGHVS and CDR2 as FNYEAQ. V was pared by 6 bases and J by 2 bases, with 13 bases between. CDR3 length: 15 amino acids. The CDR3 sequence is CASRRQRLTNEKLFF. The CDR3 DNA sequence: TGTGCCAGCAGACGACAGCGACTTACTAATGAAAAACTGTTTTTT.

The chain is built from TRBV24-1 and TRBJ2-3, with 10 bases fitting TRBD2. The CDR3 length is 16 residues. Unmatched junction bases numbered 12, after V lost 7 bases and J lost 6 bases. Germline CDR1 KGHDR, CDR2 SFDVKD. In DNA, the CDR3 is TGTGCCACCAGCCCACCGGGTCTAGCGGGAGCGGATACGCAGTATTTT. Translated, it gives CATSPPGLAGADTQYF.

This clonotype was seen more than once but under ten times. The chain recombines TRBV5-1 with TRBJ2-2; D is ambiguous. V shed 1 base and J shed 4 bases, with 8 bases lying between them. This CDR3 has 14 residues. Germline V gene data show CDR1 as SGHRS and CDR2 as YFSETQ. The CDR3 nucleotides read TGCGCCAGCAGCTTGACACTTGGCACCGGGGAGCTGTTTTTT. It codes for CASSLTLGTGELFF.

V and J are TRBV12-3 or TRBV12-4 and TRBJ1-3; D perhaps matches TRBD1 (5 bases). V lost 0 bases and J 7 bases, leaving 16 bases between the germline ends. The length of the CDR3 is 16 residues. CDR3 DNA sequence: TGTGCCAGCAGTTTAGCGGAGGGACCGGTCTTGAACACCATATATTTT. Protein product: CASSLAEGPVLNTIYF.

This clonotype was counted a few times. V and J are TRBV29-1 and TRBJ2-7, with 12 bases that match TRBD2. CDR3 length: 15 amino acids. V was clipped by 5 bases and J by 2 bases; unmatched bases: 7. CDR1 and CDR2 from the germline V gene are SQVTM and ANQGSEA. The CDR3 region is CSVYPGLAGTYEQYF. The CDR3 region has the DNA TGCAGCGTTTACCCGGGACTAGCGGGTACCTACGAGCAGTACTTC.

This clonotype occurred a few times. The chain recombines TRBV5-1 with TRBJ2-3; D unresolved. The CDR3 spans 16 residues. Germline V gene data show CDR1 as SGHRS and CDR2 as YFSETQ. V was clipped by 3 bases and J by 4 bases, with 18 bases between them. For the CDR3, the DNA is TGCGCCAGCAGCTCCCAACCTCCAGGCCCCTCAGATACGCAGTATTTT. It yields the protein CASSSQPPGPSDTQYF. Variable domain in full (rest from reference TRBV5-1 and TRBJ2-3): KAGVTQTPRYLIKTRGQQVTLSCSPISGHRSVSWYQQTPGQGLQFLFEYFSETQRNKGNFPGRFSGRQFSNSRSEMNVSTLELGDSALYLCASSSQPPGPSDTQYFGPGTRLTVL.